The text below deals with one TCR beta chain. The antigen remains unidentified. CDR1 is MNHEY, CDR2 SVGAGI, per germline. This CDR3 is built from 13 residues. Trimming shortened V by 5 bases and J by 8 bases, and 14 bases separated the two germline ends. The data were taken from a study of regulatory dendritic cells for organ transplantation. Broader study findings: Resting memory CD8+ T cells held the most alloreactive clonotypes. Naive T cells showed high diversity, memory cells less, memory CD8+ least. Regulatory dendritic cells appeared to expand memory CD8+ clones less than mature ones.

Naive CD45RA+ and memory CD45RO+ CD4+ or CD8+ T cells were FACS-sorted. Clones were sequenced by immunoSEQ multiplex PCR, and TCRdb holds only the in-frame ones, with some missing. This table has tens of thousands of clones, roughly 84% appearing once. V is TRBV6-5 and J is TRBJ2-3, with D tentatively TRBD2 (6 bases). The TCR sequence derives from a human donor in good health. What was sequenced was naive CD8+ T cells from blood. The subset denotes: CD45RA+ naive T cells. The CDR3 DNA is TGTGCCAGCAGTGGGGTCCCGGAGGGTACGCAGTATTTT. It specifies CASSGVPEGTQYF.